The 26 T cell receptor beta chains reported below all come from one sample, sequenced in a study of blood T cells in healthy people across ages. For the second PCR, which ran for roughly 6 to 12 cycles, a sample-barcoded 5' primer and a J-beta primer mix were used. TCRdb fed the 5' RACE reads into MiXCR, producing one record per CDR3 protein. The sample contains some 850,000 distinct CDR3 sequences, roughly 24% of which appear only once. The data were also submitted as part of a second study, on T cells of mothers and their children.

The sample taken for sequencing was blood. These receptors all come from a boy aged 10-17 years in good health.

The CDR3 sequence: CASSPGPTTDTQYF. The DNA of the CDR3 is TGTGCCAGCAGCCCGGGACCAACCACAGATACGCAGTATTTT. This chain links TRBV3-1 with TRBJ2-3; possibly TRBD1 or TRBD2 for D (5 bases each). The CDR3 runs 14 residues. V lost 4 bases and J 2 bases, leaving 10 bases between the germline ends. Germline CDR1 LGHDT, CDR2 YNNKEL (reference sequence).

This clonotype was seen a few times. The chain joins TRBV3-1 to TRBJ2-5, with D hard to call. The J call may be incorrect, as the DNA end agrees better with TRBJ2-1. The V gene's germline CDR1 is LGHDT and CDR2 YNNKEL (reference sequence). This CDR3 spans 12 amino acids. CDR3 amino acids: CASSQEVGKQFF. The DNA for the CDR3 is TGTGCCAGCAGCCAAGAAGTTGGGAAGCAGTTCTTC.

The V gene is TRBV12-3 or TRBV12-4, the J gene TRBJ1-2; D is possibly TRBD1 (5 bases). The CDR3 is 14 residues long. V was shortened by 5 bases and J by 4 bases, with 14 bases between the two germline ends. The CDR3 DNA sequence: TGTGCCAGCAGTCCCCGGGGGGTTGGCTATGGCTACACCTTC. This gives the protein CASSPRGVGYGYTF.

This chain joins TRBV29-1 and TRBJ2-5; no clear D gene. This CDR3 is built from 11 residues. Trimming left V 5 bases short and J 5 bases short, with 9 bases between. Germline lookup yields CDR1 SQVTM and CDR2 ANQGSEA. The CDR3 sequence: CSVIGGETQYF. CDR3 DNA: TGCAGCGTTATAGGTGGGGAGACCCAGTACTTC.

In DNA form, the CDR3 reads TGCGCCAGCAGCCTGGGGGGCACACTTATTACGCAGTACTTC. It yields the protein CASSLGGTLITQYF. The chain combines TRBV5-1 with TRBJ2-5, with D possibly called TRBD1 or TRBD2 (6 bases each). Germline-derived CDR1 and CDR2 are SGHRS and YFSETQ. Trimming took off 4 bases at V and 11 bases at J, with 21 bases between the two ends. The CDR3 is 14 amino acids.

The chain has TRBV28 and TRBJ1-3, with D perhaps matching TRBD1 (5 bases). CDR3 length equals 16 residues. The germline V gene has CDR1 MDHEN and CDR2 SYDVKM. V was pared by 7 bases and J by 0 bases, with 16 bases between. The CDR3 DNA reads TGTGCCAGCATCCAGGGAGGGCCTCGCTCTGGAAACACCATATATTTT. Residues: CASIQGGPRSGNTIYF.

This clonotype was seen only a few times. V and J are TRBV12-3 or TRBV12-4 and TRBJ1-2, with D possibly TRBD1 on 5 matching bases. Trimming left V 4 bases short and J 1 base short, with 16 bases between. This CDR3 is built from 16 residues. The DNA of the CDR3 is TGTGCCAGCAGTTGGGGCGCATTGATTTATAACTATGGCTACACCTTC. Protein sequence: CASSWGALIYNYGYTF.

This clonotype appeared a few times. This chain joins TRBV7-2 and TRBJ2-4; maybe TRBD2 (5 bases). V was trimmed by 5 bases and J by 5 bases, leaving 13 bases between them. The germline V gene encodes CDR1 SGHTA and CDR2 FQGNSA. The CDR3 extends over 14 amino acids. The CDR3: CASSLGRDQNIQYF. CDR3 DNA sequence: TGTGCCAGCAGCCTTGGACGGGATCAAAACATTCAGTACTTC. The variable domain in full, completed from reference TRBV7-2 and TRBJ2-4, reads GAGVSQSPSNKVTEKGKDVELRCDPISGHTALYWYRQSLGQGLEFLIYFQGNSAPDKSGLPSDRFSAERTGGSVSTLTIQRTQQEDSAVYLCASSLGRDQNIQYFGAGTRLSVL.

This clonotype was seen only a few times. This sequence joins TRBV29-1 and TRBJ2-3; 8 bases are shared with TRBD1. Germline V CDR1 and CDR2: SQVTM, ANQGSEA. CDR3 size: 14 residues. With 7 bases clipped from V and 1 base from J, the junction kept 7 bases outside the gene matches. The CDR3 loop reads CSGLPGQGTDTQYF. The CDR3 nucleotides are TGCAGCGGATTACCGGGACAGGGCACAGATACGCAGTATTTT.

The chain carries TRBV11-2 and TRBJ1-4; D perhaps matches TRBD1 (5 bases). V was pared by 9 bases and J by 8 bases, with 13 bases between. CDR1 and CDR2 (germline): SGHAT, FQNNGV. CDR3 length equals 12 residues. CDR3 protein: CASHGGEEKLFF. CDR3 bases: TGTGCCAGTCACGGGGGAGAAGAAAAACTGTTTTTT.

The rearrangement joins TRBV27 to TRBJ2-7; D is uncertain. CDR1 and CDR2 from the germline V gene are MNHEY and SMNVEV (reference sequence). Between the trimmed V and J ends, which lost 6 bases and 2 bases, there was a span of 20 bases. The CDR3 runs to 16 residues. For the CDR3, the DNA is TGTGCCAGCAGGGGCGGACGGGCCCATGGCACCTACGAGCAGTACTTC. Translated: CASRGGRAHGTYEQYF.

The chain is built from TRBV21-1 and TRBJ2-3. TRBV21-1 is a pseudogene segment. The CDR3 covers 12 residues. CDR3 coding DNA: TGTGCCAGCTGGAACTGCACAGATACGCAGTATTTT. It translates to CASWNCTDTQYF.

This clonotype appeared a few times. The chain has TRBV20-1 and TRBJ2-7, with TRBD1 identical over 8 bases. From germline, CDR1 is DFQATT and CDR2 SNEGSKA (reference sequence). V lost 3 bases and J lost 2; bases outside the gene matches: 6. The CDR3 consists of 14 residues. The DNA of the CDR3 is TGCAGTGCTAGTTCAGGGGGCAGAACCTACGAGCAGTACTTC. This gives the protein CSASSGGRTYEQYF.

The genes are TRBV27 and TRBJ2-3; 8 nucleotides align to TRBD2. This CDR3 comprises 19 residues. Germline V lookup: CDR1 MNHEY, CDR2 SMNVEV (reference sequence). The V gene end was trimmed by 6 bases and the J gene end by 2 bases; junction bases not matched to a gene: 19. The CDR3 nucleotides are TGTGCCAGCAGGCCGACTCATCCCGGGGGGGTTCCTCTCACAGATACGCAGTATTTT. Amino acid sequence: CASRPTHPGGVPLTDTQYF.

This sequence joins TRBV24-1 and TRBJ2-4; no definite D call. This CDR3 has 14 amino acids. Deletions cut 6 bases from V and 3 bases from J, with 11 bases between. The germline gives CDR1 KGHDR, CDR2 SFDVKD. The CDR3 DNA is TGTGCCACCAGTTCTGGCGTAAGCAAAAACATTCAGTACTTC. It yields the protein CATSSGVSKNIQYF.

This sequence joins TRBV27 and TRBJ1-1, with 7 bases matching TRBD1. V shed 5 bases, J shed 5 bases, and the junction held 11 bases outside the gene matches. This CDR3 is built from 15 residues. Germline loops: CDR1 MNHEY, CDR2 SMNVEV (reference sequence). CDR3 bases: TGTGCCAGCAGTCTGACAGGGAAAGGATTTACTGAAGCTTTCTTT. This translates into CASSLTGKGFTEAFF.

The V gene is TRBV20-1, the J gene TRBJ2-1, with 8 positions matching TRBD1. TRBJ2-7 matches the DNA end more closely, so the J call is doubtful. The CDR3 runs 13 residues. From germline, CDR1 is DFQATT and CDR2 SNEGSKA (reference sequence). For the CDR3, the DNA is TGCAGTGCTATTACAGGGGGGCCCCACGAGCAGTACTTC. Translation: CSAITGGPHEQYF.

The V and J genes are TRBV28 and TRBJ1-5; 9 bases agree with TRBD1. The CDR3 covers 16 residues. The germline gives CDR1 MDHEN, CDR2 SYDVKM. J lost 6 bases, V lost 5 bases, and 11 bases had no gene match. CDR3 nucleotide sequence: TGTGCCAGCAGTCCTCTCGGGACAGGGAGAGGTCAGCCCCAGCATTTT. The encoded protein is CASSPLGTGRGQPQHF.

This clonotype has only a few counts. This rearrangement joins TRBV20-1 to TRBJ2-7; possible D gene TRBD1, 8 bases. Germline-derived CDR1 and CDR2 are DFQATT and SNEGSKA (reference sequence). With 6 bases removed from V and 6 bases from J, the gap between germline ends came to 18 bases. This CDR3 is built from 13 residues. In nucleotides, the CDR3 is TGCAGTGCCCGTTCGACAGGGGAGGGCGAGCAGTACTTC. This encodes CSARSTGEGEQYF.

Only a few counts were recorded for this clonotype. This chain links TRBV10-1 with TRBJ2-1, with D possibly TRBD2 on 6 matching bases. CDR3 length equals 16 residues. Germline values: CDR1 WNHNN, CDR2 SYGVQD (reference sequence). Trimming pared 5 bases from V and 6 bases from J, leaving 20 bases between. The CDR3 here is CASSRDSGRLSNEQFF. Here the CDR3 DNA reads TGCGCCAGCAGTAGGGACTCGGGAAGGCTGTCCAATGAGCAGTTCTTC.

This clonotype was counted only a few times. The chain combines TRBV18 with TRBJ2-4, with 7 bases fitting TRBD1. Germline CDR1 reads KGHSH; CDR2 reads LQKENI. This CDR3 spans 14 amino acids. J lost 1 base, V lost 3 bases, and 0 bases had no gene match. The CDR3, as DNA: TGTGCCAGCTCACCGGACAGGGCCAAAAACATTCAGTACTTC. Its protein is CASSPDRAKNIQYF.

The chain links TRBV10-3 to TRBJ1-5; D is unresolved. The CDR3 extends over 16 amino acids. Trimming cost V 0 bases and J 1 base, with 10 bases left between them. Germline CDR1 is ENHRY and CDR2 is SYGVKD. CDR3 DNA: TGTGCCATCAGTGAGTCCGTCGTGGGCAGCAATCAGCCCCAGCATTTT. It encodes CAISESVVGSNQPQHF.

This clonotype was detected a few times. The V call is TRBV5-5, the J call TRBJ2-5, with D possibly being TRBD2 (7 bases). Trimming cost V 7 bases and J 1 base, with 17 bases left between them. The CDR3 loop spans 15 amino acids. CDR1 and CDR2 (germline): SGHKS, YYEKEE (reference sequence). The CDR3 spells CASSIPGGLQETQYF. CDR3 DNA: TGTGCCAGCTCCATTCCGGGGGGCCTCCAAGAGACCCAGTACTTC.

This clonotype was seen a single time. The rearrangement uses TRBV10-3 and TRBJ2-3; TRBD2 aligns across 14 bases. V lost 0 bases and J lost 0; bases outside the gene matches: 8. The length of the CDR3 is 20 residues. Germline lookup yields CDR1 ENHRY and CDR2 SYGVKD. CDR3 residues: CAISESTSGGVLQSTDTQYF. The CDR3, as DNA: TGTGCCATCAGTGAGTCGACTAGCGGGGGGGTACTGCAAAGCACAGATACGCAGTATTTT.

This clonotype was seen a few times. The chain has TRBV12-3 or TRBV12-4 and TRBJ2-3; D tentatively reads TRBD1 or TRBD2 (5 bases each). Trimming removed 2 bases at V and 2 bases at J, with 11 bases between. The CDR3 is made up of 15 amino acids. CDR3 residues: CASSLTGTATDTQYF. The CDR3 DNA reads TGTGCCAGCAGTTTAACCGGGACCGCCACAGATACGCAGTATTTT.

This clonotype occurred a few times. The V and J genes are TRBV7-9 and TRBJ2-5; 9 nucleotides match TRBD1. V shed 6 bases and J 11 bases; nucleotides not matched to a gene: 19. Germline CDR1 and CDR2: SEHNR and FQNEAQ (reference sequence). The CDR3 loop spans 16 amino acids. The CDR3 DNA reads TGTGCCAGCAGTCGTTTCCCGGGACAGGGTTCTCGGGAGCAGTACTTC. Amino acids: CASSRFPGQGSREQYF.